Below, 8 T cell receptor beta chains from the same sample are listed, as sequenced in a study of T cell repertoires in cytomegalovirus infection (dated by TCRdb to the late 2010s). Sequencing took place on an Illumina HiSeq 1500. The public reads were run again by TCRdb, first through fastp at Q25 and then through MiXCR, and only productive beta chains were kept. Duplicate CDR3 protein sequences are folded into a single record with the most common DNA and genes. The sample table holds approximately 110,000 distinct CDR3 sequences, of which approximately 30% were seen once. The ten largest clones capture about 54% of the sample. What the treatment or condition label conveys for this sample: in vitro stimulation with specific CMV peptide epitopes to enrich CMV-specific T cells. These receptors lack a known antigen. The sequencing used CD8+ T cells from cultured PBMCs, collected from culture after CMV antigen stimulation. These receptors all come from a human donor in good health (CMV status not recorded). Some clones in this sample may be carry-over from other donors' samples.

This clonotype appeared a few times. This chain connects TRBV19 to TRBJ1-1; maybe TRBD1 (6 bases). Trimming pared 4 bases from V and 6 bases from J, leaving 21 bases between. Germline loops: CDR1 LNHDA, CDR2 SQIVND (reference sequence). The CDR3 spans 16 residues. CDR3 protein: CASSNGNPGVGAEAFF. CDR3 sequence (DNA): TGTGCCAGTAGTAACGGGAATCCAGGGGTTGGAGCTGAAGCTTTCTTT.

This clonotype has just a few counts. The chain has TRBV6-5 and TRBJ2-3; no clear D gene. This CDR3 contains 15 residues. V dropped 2 bases and J dropped 0 bases, with 9 bases sitting between them. The germline V gene encodes CDR1 MNHEY and CDR2 SVGAGI. In DNA form, the CDR3 reads TGTGCCAGCAGTTACCAATTGGGTAGCACAGATACGCAGTATTTT. Protein product: CASSYQLGSTDTQYF.

This clonotype was found many times. V gene TRBV29-1 combines with J gene TRBJ2-3, with TRBD1 matching over 9 bases. V gave up 6 bases and J gave up 2 bases; unmatched junction bases: 9. This CDR3 comprises 15 residues. Looked up from germline, CDR1 is SQVTM and CDR2 is ANQGSEA. Here the CDR3 reads CSVGEDRGYTDTQYF. Here the CDR3 DNA reads TGCAGCGTGGGGGAGGACAGGGGCTACACAGATACGCAGTATTTT.

The J gene is TRBJ2-1, the V gene TRBV7-2; 9 bases are shared with TRBD1. This CDR3 spans 15 amino acids. Germline CDR1 SGHTA, CDR2 FQGNSA. J was trimmed by 8 bases and V by 1 base; bases with no gene match: 6. The CDR3: CASSLGDREIDEQFF. As DNA, the CDR3 is TGTGCCAGCAGCTTAGGGGACAGGGAGATCGATGAGCAGTTCTTC.

The chain recombines TRBV12-3 or TRBV12-4 with TRBJ1-1, with D maybe TRBD1 (5 bases). Trimming stripped 3 bases from V and 1 base from J, with 18 bases between. The CDR3 has 17 residues. This CDR3 reads CASSFTLQEESNTEAFF. The CDR3 nucleotides are TGTGCCAGCAGTTTTACCCTACAGGAAGAATCGAACACTGAAGCTTTCTTT.

This clonotype has ten or more counts. J is TRBJ2-7 and V is TRBV18; either TRBD1 or TRBD2 may fit D (5 bases each). Germline CDR1 is KGHSH and CDR2 is LQKENI. The CDR3 has 16 amino acids. Trimming cost V 3 bases and J 1 base, with 16 bases left between them. CDR3 nucleotide sequence: TGTGCCAGCTCACCCACTCGGGACCGACTATCCTACGAGCAGTACTTC. Protein sequence: CASSPTRDRLSYEQYF. The full variable domain, its missing parts supplied by reference TRBV18 and TRBJ2-7, is NAGVMQNPRHLVRRRGQEARLRCSPMKGHSHVYWYRQLPEEGLKFMVYLQKENIIDESGMPKERFSAEFPKEGPSILRIQQVVRGDSAAYFCASSPTRDRLSYEQYFGPGTRLTVT.

The genes are TRBV19 and TRBJ1-1; tentative D call: TRBD1 (6 bases). V dropped 6 bases and J dropped 11 bases, with 13 bases sitting between them. The germline V gene encodes CDR1 LNHDA and CDR2 SQIVND (reference sequence). The CDR3 sequence is 11 residues long. CDR3 bases: TGTGCCAGTAGCACAGGGCTTGGGGCTTTCTTT. Translated: CASSTGLGAFF.

This chain uses TRBV6-2 or TRBV6-3 with TRBJ2-7; a weak D match, TRBD1 (6 bases). Germline CDR1 reads MNHEY; CDR2 reads SVGEGT. Trimming took off 8 bases at V and 3 bases at J, with 17 bases between the two ends. CDR3 size: 14 residues. In DNA form, the CDR3 reads TGTGCCAGCGGCGGACAGTTCGAGGTCTACGAGCAGTACTTC. It codes for CASGGQFEVYEQYF.